These T cell receptor beta chains were read from a single sample in a study of blood T cells in healthy people across ages. TCRdb independently ran MiXCR on the 5' RACE reads; one entry per CDR3 protein. Of around 990,000 distinct CDR3 sequences listed, roughly a quarter were seen once; the top ten hold around 0.7%. This same sample was also part of a study on T cells of mothers and their children.

The sample was blood. The origin of the receptors is a girl aged 2 to 9 in good health. The conserved cysteine and the conserved F or W are not part of the CDR3 here.

V gene: TRBV7-3; J gene: TRBJ1-4; CDR3 protein: ASSLTGQTYEKLF
V gene: TRBV2; J gene: NA; CDR3 protein: ASRIRDFDNEQF
V gene: TRBV5-1; J gene: TRBJ2-2; CDR3 protein: ASSFKDSGRAPGELF
V gene: TRBV9; J gene: TRBJ2-3; CDR3 protein: ASSESAGVGKDTQY
V gene: TRBV12-3/TRBV12-4; J gene: TRBJ2-7; CDR3 protein: ASSLGRVREQY
V gene: TRBV5-6; J gene: TRBJ2-1; CDR3 protein: ASSVRLTRDHIDEQF
V gene: TRBV2; J gene: TRBJ1-3; CDR3 protein: ASSVSGNTIY
V gene: TRBV7-2; J gene: TRBJ2-3; CDR3 protein: ASSLGGFRFTDTQY
V gene: TRBV20-1; J gene: TRBJ2-2; CDR3 protein: SARVGQSTGELF
V gene: TRBV28; J gene: TRBJ1-5; CDR3 protein: ASRLTGQPQH
V gene: TRBV5-5; J gene: TRBJ2-7; CDR3 protein: ASSPGSLRGLGEQY
V gene: TRBV7-2; J gene: TRBJ2-5; CDR3 protein: ASSLIRKLAGKEETQY
V gene: TRBV15; J gene: TRBJ2-5; CDR3 protein: ATRDKKETQY
V gene: TRBV12-3/TRBV12-4; J gene: TRBJ2-2; CDR3 protein: ASASGELF
V gene: TRBV5-1; J gene: TRBJ1-4; CDR3 protein: ASRPLDREEEKLF
V gene: TRBV4-2; J gene: TRBJ2-5; CDR3 protein: ASSHHGLAGVLYQETQY
V gene: TRBV24-1; J gene: TRBJ2-7; CDR3 protein: ATSANISSGRSSYEQY
V gene: TRBV5-4; J gene: TRBJ2-5; CDR3 protein: ASSPGTSGGEGSETQY
V gene: TRBV28; J gene: NA; CDR3 protein: ASSLGWGSEQY
V gene: TRBV27; J gene: TRBJ2-1; CDR3 protein: ASSLSSPSGVNEQF
V gene: TRBV12-3/TRBV12-4; J gene: TRBJ1-2; CDR3 protein: ASSLVDGNYGYT
V gene: TRBV14; J gene: TRBJ1-2; CDR3 protein: ASSQVSEGGYT
V gene: TRBV12-3/TRBV12-4; J gene: TRBJ1-3; CDR3 protein: ASSIGNTIY
V gene: TRBV12-3/TRBV12-4; J gene: TRBJ2-5; CDR3 protein: ASSPHEETQY
V gene: TRBV7-6; J gene: NA; CDR3 protein: ASRTYVSGGGYGEQF
V gene: TRBV7-8; J gene: TRBJ1-1; CDR3 protein: ASSSEEPGTEAF
V gene: TRBV20-1; J gene: TRBJ1-1; CDR3 protein: SASEGFTEAF
V gene: TRBV29-1; J gene: TRBJ1-1; CDR3 protein: SVDDPLNTEAF
V gene: TRBV5-1; J gene: TRBJ1-2; CDR3 protein: ASSLEGYIYGYT
V gene: TRBV27; J gene: TRBJ1-1; CDR3 protein: ASASEGVWTEAF
V gene: TRBV5-1; J gene: TRBJ2-1; CDR3 protein: ASSLYYWSPSYNEQF
V gene: TRBV6-5; J gene: TRBJ1-4; CDR3 protein: ASSYGTGGAEKLF
V gene: TRBV4-1; J gene: NA; CDR3 protein: ASSQDRGGGRQETQY
V gene: TRBV20-1; J gene: TRBJ2-1; CDR3 protein: SARKTSGGANEQF
V gene: TRBV4-1; J gene: TRBJ2-7; CDR3 protein: ASSQDRRVYEQY
V gene: TRBV6-1; J gene: TRBJ2-7; CDR3 protein: ASGSGHEQY
V gene: TRBV6-1; J gene: TRBJ1-1; CDR3 protein: ASSEGRVTEAF
V gene: TRBV2; J gene: TRBJ2-5; CDR3 protein: ASSEWSPQETQY
V gene: TRBV3-1; J gene: TRBJ1-2; CDR3 protein: ASSQVRTGYGYT
V gene: TRBV6-1; J gene: TRBJ2-5; CDR3 protein: ASSILAGGERAETQY
V gene: TRBV7-2; J gene: TRBJ1-3; CDR3 protein: ASSWTVSGNTIY
V gene: TRBV7-9; J gene: TRBJ2-5; CDR3 protein: ASSLVEITQGSASETQY
V gene: TRBV19; J gene: TRBJ1-4; CDR3 protein: ASSLTGSNEKLF
V gene: TRBV7-9; J gene: TRBJ2-7; CDR3 protein: ASSLDRGEQY
V gene: TRBV5-1; J gene: NA; CDR3 protein: ASSLELAGVNEQY
V gene: TRBV4-2; J gene: TRBJ2-7; CDR3 protein: ASSQEDLSSYEQY